This T cell receptor (beta chain) was identified during a study of graft-versus-host responses after intestinal transplantation. Across the whole study: The whole recipient group had anti-thymocyte globulin induction followed by tacrolimus and steroids for 2 to 3 years. Study findings and constraints: Allografts from individuals with graft-donor T cell macrochimerism displayed high graft-versus-host to host-versus-graft clonal ratios. Recipient bone marrow held GvH clones, some seen earlier in ileum or blood.

Clones were read by immunoSEQ multiplex PCR, and TCRdb kept only the in-frame ones, dropping some. This sample has about 77,000 clones, with about nine tenths found just once. The CDR3 is 15 residues long. Looked up from germline, CDR1 is SGHRS and CDR2 is YFSETQ. V was cut by 1 base and J by 4 bases, with 14 bases left in between. This clone was detected only once. As yet, its antigen is unknown. V usage is TRBV5-1 and J usage is TRBJ1-1; D might be TRBD1 (5 bases). Sequenced material: PBMCs, taken 98 days after intestinal transplantation. This receptor was obtained from a human patient who received an intestinal transplant, so some T cells may come from the graft donor. The chain's CDR3 is CASSLNRYGGTEAFF. The CDR3 DNA reads as TGCGCCAGCAGCTTGAATCGTTATGGGGGCACTGAAGCTTTCTTT.